This T cell receptor (beta chain) appears in the sequencing data of a study of cytomegalovirus exposure and HLA in healthy donors. The PCR ran on 60 Vbeta and 13 Jbeta primers. Method: immunoSEQ multiplex PCR; TCRdb's copy keeps in-frame clones and lacks some. The table shows 120,000 to 150,000 clones, with 60% to 80% occurring only once. The clonotype originates from a male donor in good health and CMV-seronegative. Specimen: PBMCs.

CDR3 loop: CASSVEWTHGYTF. The CDR3 region has the DNA TGTGCCAGCAGCGTAGAGTGGACTCATGGCTACACCTTC. The chain is built from TRBV9 and TRBJ1-2; D is uncertain. Germline loops: CDR1 SGDLS, CDR2 YYNGEE. V shed 0 bases and J shed 6 bases, with 9 bases lying between them. The CDR3 runs 13 residues. Combining the CDR3 with reference TRBV9 and TRBJ1-2 gives the whole variable domain DSGVTQTPKHLITATGQRVTLRCSPRSGDLSVYWYQQSLDQGLQFLIQYYNGEERAKGNILERFSAQQFPDLHSELNLSSLELGDSALYFCASSVEWTHGYTFGSGTRLTVV.